This passage covers 27 T cell receptor beta chains from one sample sequenced in a study of shared clonotypes between healthy human individuals. Some clones are missing from TCRdb's copy, which holds only in-frame ones; the method was immunoSEQ multiplex PCR. This sample has some 2,500,000 clones, with 85% to 95% found just once. The sample taken for sequencing was naive CD4+ T cells from PBMCs. Subset of the sample: CD45RA+ positively selected. Every receptor here comes from a man aged 18 to 30 in good health. Some clones in this sample may be carry-over from other donors' samples.

The genes are TRBV5-4 and TRBJ2-7; D gene uncertain. Germline CDR1 and CDR2: SGHNT and YYREEE (reference sequence). This CDR3 spans 17 amino acids. Trimming took off 4 bases at V and 7 bases at J, with 27 bases between the two ends. Here the CDR3 DNA reads TGTGCCAGCAGCCCGTCCTCGGGTGGGATCTCGGGCCGGGAGCAGTACTTC. Encoded protein: CASSPSSGGISGREQYF.

The rearrangement links TRBV5-1 to TRBJ2-7; D possibly corresponds to TRBD1 (5 bases). Germline loops: CDR1 SGHRS, CDR2 YFSETQ. V lost 3 bases and J lost 2, with 9 bases in between. This CDR3 is built from 13 residues. CDR3 coding DNA: TGCGCCAGCAGCTCCCCCAGGGCCTACGAGCAGTACTTC. It yields the protein CASSSPRAYEQYF.

The rearrangement joins TRBV2 to TRBJ1-1, with TRBD1 identical over 7 bases. CDR3 size: 19 residues. The V gene end was trimmed by 0 bases and the J gene end by 1 base; junction bases not matched to a gene: 14. The germline CDR1 and CDR2 sequences are SNHLY and FYNNEI. This CDR3 is CASSEARAGGILPNTEAFF. DNA of the CDR3: TGTGCCAGCAGTGAAGCGAGGGCAGGGGGAATTCTCCCGAACACTGAAGCTTTCTTT.

Notes on this clone: Distinct nucleotide sequences in the sample also encode this CDR3. V usage is TRBV7-3 and J usage is TRBJ2-1; 16 bases match TRBD2. Germline CDR1 SGHTA, CDR2 FQGTGA. The CDR3 has 15 residues. V was clipped by 5 bases and J by 8 bases; unmatched bases: 3. In DNA, the CDR3 is TGTGCCAGCAGCCTTGGGACTAGCGGGAGGGATGAGCAGTTCTTC. Protein: CASSLGTSGRDEQFF.

The V call is TRBV28, the J call TRBJ1-4; the D gene is possibly TRBD1 (6 bases). Trimming removed 1 base from V and 2 bases from J, with 8 bases in between. The CDR3 contains 15 residues. CDR1 and CDR2 from the germline V gene are MDHEN and SYDVKM. The CDR3 nucleotides are TGTGCCAGCAGTTTATCCAGGGGTACTAATGAAAAACTGTTTTTT. It specifies CASSLSRGTNEKLFF.

CDR3 sequence reads: CASSVESSSYGYTF. CDR3 sequence (DNA): TGTGCCAGCAGCGTAGAGAGCAGCAGCTATGGCTACACCTTC. The gene calls are TRBV9 and TRBJ1-2; no reliable D call. The CDR3 is 14 amino acids. Trimming shortened V by 0 bases and J by 4 bases, and 10 bases separated the two germline ends. CDR1 and CDR2 (germline): SGDLS, YYNGEE.

The rearrangement uses TRBV4-1 and TRBJ2-2, with 8 bases aligning to TRBD1. J was trimmed by 6 bases and V by 2 bases; bases with no gene match: 8. The CDR3 is 16 residues long. The germline gives CDR1 MGHRA, CDR2 YSYEKL. As DNA, the CDR3 is TGCGCCAGCAGCCAAACAGGGGGAAGGTTGGCCGGGGAGCTGTTTTTT. Translation: CASSQTGGRLAGELFF.

The chain joins TRBV29-1 to TRBJ2-3, with 7 nucleotides matching TRBD2. Unmatched junction bases numbered 5, after V lost 4 bases and J lost 4 bases. CDR1 is SQVTM, CDR2 ANQGSEA, per germline. This CDR3 is built from 13 residues. Written as DNA, the CDR3 is TGCAGCGTTGTAACGGGAGGTTCAGATACGCAGTATTTT. Amino acids: CSVVTGGSDTQYF.

The chain employs TRBV5-1 and TRBJ2-7; 14 positions match TRBD2. The J segment lost 5 bases and the V segment lost 4 bases, leaving 11 bases of the junction unmatched. Germline assignment: CDR1 SGHRS and CDR2 YFSETQ. CDR3 length: 17 residues. Here the CDR3 reads CASSIGTSGGLFHEQYF. As DNA, the CDR3 is TGCGCCAGCAGCATCGGGACTAGCGGGGGACTTTTCCACGAGCAGTACTTC. The complete variable domain, with remaining parts taken from reference TRBV5-1 and TRBJ2-7, reads KAGVTQTPRYLIKTRGQQVTLSCSPISGHRSVSWYQQTPGQGLQFLFEYFSETQRNKGNFPGRFSGRQFSNSRSEMNVSTLELGDSALYLCASSIGTSGGLFHEQYFGPGTRLTVT.

The rearrangement joins TRBV18 to TRBJ2-5, with 7 bases fitting TRBD2. Germline V gives CDR1 KGHSH, CDR2 LQKENI. This CDR3 has 14 amino acids. The V gene end was trimmed by 4 bases and the J gene end by 2 bases; junction bases not matched to a gene: 4. CDR3: CASSLGLEQETQYF. CDR3 nucleotide sequence: TGTGCCAGCTCACTCGGACTAGAACAAGAGACCCAGTACTTC.

The chain carries TRBV2 and TRBJ1-1; D uncertain. Germline loops: CDR1 SNHLY, CDR2 FYNNEI. The CDR3 totals 13 residues. Between the trimmed V and J ends, which lost 6 bases and 1 base, there was a span of 9 bases. CDR3 nucleotides: TGTGCCAGCAGACCCGACACGAACACTGAAGCTTTCTTT. This translates into CASRPDTNTEAFF.

This clone was seen only a few times. V is TRBV29-1 and J is TRBJ1-2, with D possibly TRBD1 on 5 matching bases. Germline CDR1 reads SQVTM; CDR2 reads ANQGSEA. The V end was cut by 3 bases, the J end by 2 bases, with 10 bases between. The CDR3 consists of 13 residues. The CDR3 spells CSVDPGLNYGYTF. In nucleotides, the CDR3 is TGCAGCGTTGATCCAGGGTTAAACTATGGCTACACCTTC.

This clone showed up just once. The chain recombines TRBV5-1 with TRBJ2-1, with unresolved D. CDR3 length equals 16 residues. The V end was cut by 0 bases, the J end by 7 bases, with 17 bases between. Germline lookup yields CDR1 SGHRS and CDR2 YFSETQ. CDR3 nucleotides: TGCGCCAGCAGCTTGGACCCTGCCGGGCTTTCGAATGAGCAGTTCTTC. Translated, it gives CASSLDPAGLSNEQFF.

The chain couples TRBV7-2 to TRBJ2-3; D is unresolved. Deletions cut 5 bases from V and 2 bases from J, with 5 bases between. Germline V gene lookup returns CDR1 SGHTA and CDR2 FQGNSA. This CDR3 comprises 12 residues. CDR3 DNA sequence: TGTGCCAGCAGCATCTCCACAGATACGCAGTATTTT. As protein: CASSISTDTQYF.

This clone was seen once. This rearrangement joins TRBV9 to TRBJ1-2, with D tentatively TRBD1 (5 bases). The CDR3 loop spans 17 amino acids. V was cut by 3 bases and J by 8 bases, with 26 bases left in between. The V gene's germline CDR1 is SGDLS and CDR2 YYNGEE. CDR3 in amino acids: CASSGGTKNRPGRGYTF. The DNA for the CDR3 is TGTGCCAGCAGCGGCGGCACGAAGAACAGGCCGGGTAGGGGCTACACCTTC.

The J gene is TRBJ2-1, the V gene TRBV28; D possibly corresponds to TRBD2 (5 bases). Looked up from germline, CDR1 is MDHEN and CDR2 is SYDVKM. V lost 7 bases to trimming and J lost 1 base, with 8 bases between them. This CDR3 contains 13 residues. The CDR3 sequence: CASTTGSYNEQFF. The CDR3 region has the DNA TGTGCCAGCACAACGGGATCCTACAATGAGCAGTTCTTC.

About this clone: Other nucleotide sequences from this sample produce the same CDR3. V gene TRBV9 combines with J gene TRBJ1-1; D is unclear. The ends were cut back, 0 bases at V and 3 bases at J, with 6 bases in the middle. The V gene's germline CDR1 is SGDLS and CDR2 YYNGEE. This CDR3 has 13 residues. The CDR3 sequence: CASSVAQYTEAFF. CDR3 coding DNA: TGTGCCAGCAGCGTAGCACAATACACTGAAGCTTTCTTT.

This sequence joins TRBV2 and TRBJ2-1; D is uncertain. Germline-derived CDR1 and CDR2 are SNHLY and FYNNEI. The CDR3 is 15 residues long. Trimming shortened V by 5 bases and J by 0 bases, and 11 bases separated the two germline ends. The CDR3 region has the DNA TGTGCCAGCAGTATACAGCTTACCTCCTACAATGAGCAGTTCTTC. It yields the protein CASSIQLTSYNEQFF.

V and J are TRBV4-2 and TRBJ2-3, with TRBD2 matching over 9 bases. The trim removed 0 bases at V and 6 bases at J, leaving 13 bases unmatched. The CDR3 sequence is 18 residues long. The germline V gene has CDR1 LGHNA and CDR2 YNFKEQ. The CDR3 DNA reads TGTGCCAGCAGCCAAGACCCTGCCCGATCTAGCGGGAAGGATACGCAGTATTTT. The encoded protein is CASSQDPARSSGKDTQYF.

The CDR3 sequence: CASSLGGTDAEKLFF. CDR3 DNA sequence: TGTGCCAGCAGCTTAGGTGGGACAGACGCAGAAAAACTGTTTTTT. V and J are TRBV7-9 and TRBJ1-4; 7 positions match TRBD1. J gave up 8 bases and V 1 base, and 7 bases lay outside the gene matches. This CDR3 has 15 residues. Germline V gives CDR1 SEHNR, CDR2 FQNEAQ (reference sequence). Complete variable domain (other parts from reference TRBV7-9 and TRBJ1-4): DTGVSQNPRHKITKRGQNVTFRCDPISEHNRLYWYRQTLGQGPEFLTYFQNEAQLEKSRLLSDRFSAERPKGSFSTLEIQRTEQGDSAMYLCASSLGGTDAEKLFFGSGTQLSVL.

The rearrangement joins TRBV23-1 to TRBJ2-7; TRBD1 agrees at 11 bases. TRBV23-1 is designated an ORF whose function remains uncertain. The CDR3 covers 17 residues. With V trimmed by 6 bases and J by 3 bases, 13 bases remained unmatched. The CDR3 bases are TGCGCCAGCAGAGTGGTGGACAGGGGGCTTTTAGGCTACGAGCAGTACTTC. Its protein product is CASRVVDRGLLGYEQYF.

The chain uses TRBV6-5 and TRBJ1-2, with 9 bases aligning to TRBD1. This CDR3 is 14 amino acids long. The V segment lost 7 bases and the J segment 8 bases; nucleotides outside the gene matches: 11. Germline V gene data show CDR1 as MNHEY and CDR2 as SVGAGI. CDR3 sequence: CASTPRDRAYGYTF. The CDR3 bases are TGTGCCAGCACCCCCCGGGACAGGGCTTACGGCTACACCTTC.

The chain recombines TRBV5-6 with TRBJ1-4; D is possibly TRBD1 (5 bases). The germline V gene has CDR1 SGHDT and CDR2 YYEEEE. The CDR3 is made up of 13 amino acids. The V end was cut by 6 bases, the J end by 7 bases, with 13 bases between. CDR3 region: CASTFGRGEKLFF. CDR3 nucleotides: TGTGCCAGCACCTTCGGGAGGGGTGAAAAACTGTTTTTT.

This rearrangement joins TRBV21-1 to TRBJ2-7; TRBD2 is the table's D call, not checked against the DNA. TRBV21-1 is a pseudogene. The length of the CDR3 is 18 residues. In nucleotides, the CDR3 is TGTGCCAGCAGCAAGGGGGGGTTGTCAGGGTTGATTATAAACGAGCAGTACTTC. Translation: CASSKGGLSGLIINEQYF.

This chain links TRBV6-1 with TRBJ1-2; 9 bases match TRBD1. Per germline, CDR1 MNHNS and CDR2 SASEGT. The CDR3 extends over 14 amino acids. V lost 8 bases, J lost 8 bases, and 12 bases stayed unmatched. CDR3 in amino acids: CASQNQRTGAGYTF. The CDR3 bases are TGTGCCAGCCAAAACCAACGGACAGGGGCAGGCTACACCTTC.

The chain couples TRBV7-2 to TRBJ2-5; no clear D gene. CDR3 length: 17 amino acids. The ends were cut back, 1 base at V and 0 bases at J, with 15 bases in the middle. CDR1 and CDR2 (germline): SGHTA, FQGNSA. CDR3 in amino acids: CASSLVIDFLDQETQYF. The DNA of the CDR3 is TGTGCCAGCAGCTTAGTAATAGACTTCCTAGACCAAGAGACCCAGTACTTC.

In this sample, this clone turned up a few times. The chain combines TRBV4-2 with TRBJ1-1; D gene ambiguous. Germline V gene data show CDR1 as LGHNA and CDR2 as YNFKEQ. The CDR3 extends over 15 amino acids. With 0 bases removed from V and 5 bases from J, the gap between germline ends came to 13 bases. The CDR3 coding sequence is TGTGCCAGCAGCCAAGATCGCGGGGTGTTAACTGAAGCTTTCTTT. Protein product: CASSQDRGVLTEAFF.